Reported below is one T cell receptor (beta chain). The sample belongs to a study of T cell responses to AZD1222 COVID-19 vaccine. Only in-frame clones appear in the TCRdb table, and some are missing; sequencing was by immunoSEQ multiplex PCR. The repertoire consists of 140,000 to 150,000 clones, with about 89% occurring once and the leading ten covering approximately 3%. Trimming removed 0 bases from V and 5 bases from J; junction bases left unmatched: 11. The CDR3 runs to 17 residues. Germline CDR1 and CDR2: WSHSY and SAAADI. This sequence originates from an adult in good health. This rearrangement joins TRBV10-2 to TRBJ1-1; 8 bases are a match to TRBD1. The specimen was peripheral blood, collected on day 0 of MenACWY control vaccination. The chain's CDR3 is CASSESKAGGQRTEAFF. The CDR3 coding sequence is TGCGCCAGCAGTGAGTCGAAGGCAGGGGGCCAGAGAACTGAAGCTTTCTTT.